These T cell receptor beta chains were read from a single sample in a study of chemoradiotherapy in HPV16-positive cancers. Assay used: immunoSEQ multiplex PCR; TCRdb lists only in-frame clones, some missing. The sample comprises 13,000 or so clones, more than 75% of which are singletons, and over 2% rests with the top ten. The sample in question was blood, obtained from a patient who underwent chemoradiotherapy. These receptors were obtained from a human donor with HPV-associated anogenital cancer. Both conserved end residues are part of each CDR3. D genes are given only for firm matches. Where a row states a size, it is once, few, many or the class of an expanded clone; other rows omit it.

D	size	V	length	J	CDR3	DNA
-	-	TRBV6-5	13	TRBJ2-5	CASSYTAEGGQYF	TGTGCCAGCAGTTACACCGCTGAGGGTGGGCAGTACTTC
TRBD1	-	TRBV5-6	15	TRBJ1-1	CASSLGDRRNTEAFF	TGTGCCAGCAGCTTGGGGGACAGACGGAACACTGAAGCTTTCTTT
-	-	TRBV9	16	TRBJ2-3	CASSVNPNLITDTQYF	TGTGCCAGCAGCGTAAATCCGAACCTTATCACAGATACGCAGTATTTT
TRBD2	-	TRBV11-2	17	TRBJ2-3	CASKGRGTSYSTDTQYF	TGTGCCAGCAAAGGGAGGGGAACTAGTTATAGCACAGATACGCAGTATTTT
TRBD1	-	TRBV6-1	20	TRBJ2-7	CASSEASTGARYYTSYEQYF	TGTGCCAGCAGCGAAGCTTCGACAGGGGCCCGCTATTATACCTCCTACGAGCAGTACTTC
-	once	TRBV15	13	TRBJ2-7	CATSNGGAYEQYF	TGTGCCACCAGCAACGGCGGGGCCTACGAGCAGTACTTC
TRBD1	few	TRBV2	21	TRBJ1-4	CASSEAWFKGNTGQSDEKLFF	TGTGCCAGCAGTGAAGCGTGGTTTAAAGGGAACACGGGACAGTCGGATGAAAAACTGTTTTTT
-	-	TRBV29-1	13	TRBJ1-2	CSVEGEVVYGYTF	TGCAGCGTTGAAGGGGAGGTCGTCTATGGCTACACCTTC
-	-	TRBV30	14	TRBJ1-5	CAWSVLHGNQPQHF	TGTGCCTGGAGTGTACTACACGGCAATCAGCCCCAGCATTTT
-	-	TRBV4-2	15	TRBJ1-2	CASQSAEGAGSGYTF	TGTGCCAGCCAATCAGCAGAGGGCGCGGGGTCTGGCTACACCTTC
-	-	TRBV4-1	14	TRBJ1-6	CASSQRTVDSPLHF	TGCGCCAGCAGCCAGCGGACAGTGGATTCACCCCTCCACTTT
TRBD1	-	TRBV2	13	TRBJ1-5	CASTRDRGQPQHF	TGTGCCAGCACCCGGGACAGGGGACAGCCCCAGCATTTT
-	-	TRBV11-3	15	TRBJ1-1	CASSLDRAGNTEAFF	TGTGCCAGCAGCTTAGATCGGGCGGGGAACACTGAAGCTTTCTTT
-	-	TRBV7-8	15	TRBJ1-6	CASSLEEAYNSPLHF	TGTGCCAGCAGCTTAGAGGAGGCCTATAATTCACCCCTCCACTTT
TRBD1	once	TRBV7-9	17	TRBJ2-5	CASSLGRDRGLVETQYF	TGTGCCAGCAGCTTAGGGCGGGACAGGGGTTTGGTAGAGACCCAGTACTTC
-	-	TRBV5-1	13	TRBJ1-2	CASSLGQNYGYTF	TGCGCCAGCAGCTTGGGCCAGAACTATGGCTACACCTTC
-	-	TRBV9	15	TRBJ1-5	CASSATGTENQPQHF	TGTGCCAGCAGCGCAACCGGGACGGAGAATCAGCCCCAGCATTTT
-	-	TRBV14	13	TRBJ2-5	CASSRHRKETQYF	TGTGCCAGCAGTCGACACAGGAAAGAGACCCAGTACTTC
-	-	TRBV5-4	15	TRBJ2-1	CASSLETSWGNEQFF	TGTGCCAGCAGCTTGGAGACTAGTTGGGGGAATGAGCAGTTCTTC
-	-	TRBV4-3	15	TRBJ2-3	CASSQGVISTDTQYF	TGCGCCAGCAGCCAAGGGGTGATAAGCACAGATACGCAGTATTTT
-	-	TRBV19	15	TRBJ2-1	CASSSRTASYNEQFF	TGTGCCAGTTCGTCCCGGACTGCCTCCTACAATGAGCAGTTCTTC
-	-	TRBV5-1	17	TRBJ1-2	CASSSLGSNRAIYGYTF	TGCGCCAGCAGCTCCTTGGGGTCTAACCGAGCCATATATGGCTACACCTTC
-	few	TRBV7-9	14	TRBJ1-2	CASSPQGWGYGYTF	TGTGCCAGCAGCCCACAGGGCTGGGGATATGGCTACACCTTC
-	-	TRBV6-1	18	TRBJ1-6	CASSEVSMRGRGFSPLHF	TGTGCCAGCAGTGAAGTCTCCATGAGGGGCAGGGGTTTTTCACCCCTCCACTTT
TRBD1	-	TRBV6-5	15	TRBJ1-1	CASSPEDRVNTEAFF	TGTGCCAGCAGTCCTGAAGACAGGGTGAACACTGAAGCTTTCTTT
-	-	TRBV5-1	13	TRBJ1-2	CASSFDGNYGYTF	TGCGCCAGCAGCTTTGACGGTAACTATGGCTACACCTTC
-	-	TRBV6-1	15	TRBJ2-3	CASCAVSSGTDTQYF	TGTGCCAGTTGTGCTGTTAGCTCGGGCACAGATACGCAGTATTTT
-	-	TRBV7-8	14	TRBJ2-7	CASSREEGTYEQYF	TGTGCCAGCAGCCGCGAGGAGGGGACCTACGAGCAGTACTTC
-	-	TRBV5-4	14	TRBJ2-5	CASSLGQIQETQYF	TGTGCCAGCAGCTTGGGACAGATCCAAGAGACCCAGTACTTC
TRBD1	few	TRBV6-1	15	TRBJ2-7	CASSVGTGGADEQYF	TGTGCCAGCAGTGTAGGGACAGGGGGCGCGGACGAGCAGTACTTC
TRBD2	-	TRBV5-6	15	TRBJ2-3	CASSPRTSGRDTQYF	TGTGCCAGCAGCCCGAGGACTAGCGGACGAGATACGCAGTATTTT
-	-	TRBV5-1	15	TRBJ1-3	CASSLGGSSGNTIYF	TGCGCCAGCAGCTTGGGGGGGAGCTCTGGAAACACCATATATTTT
TRBD2	-	TRBV29-1	15	TRBJ2-2	CSVEDRGGDTGELFF	TGCAGCGTTGAAGATCGGGGGGGGGACACCGGGGAGCTGTTTTTT
TRBD2	-	TRBV9	14	TRBJ2-7	CASSPRGGGYEQYF	TGTGCCAGCAGCCCGCGAGGCGGGGGTTACGAGCAGTACTTC
TRBD2	-	TRBV5-8	15	TRBJ2-3	CASSPSGGAPDTQYF	TGTGCCAGCAGCCCCTCCGGGGGGGCCCCAGATACGCAGTATTTT
TRBD2	-	TRBV10-3	18	TRBJ2-3	CAISGRGTSGPEGDTQYF	TGTGCCATCAGCGGAAGGGGGACTAGCGGTCCCGAGGGAGATACGCAGTATTTT
-	once	TRBV28	15	TRBJ1-5	CASSPRGLGNQPQHF	TGTGCCAGCAGTCCCCGGGGTTTAGGGAATCAGCCCCAGCATTTT
-	-	TRBV19	17	TRBJ1-1	CASSVSPTTGPNTEAFF	TGTGCCAGTAGTGTATCCCCCACGACAGGACCGAACACTGAAGCTTTCTTT
-	-	TRBV27	15	TRBJ1-1	CATLTRTGVGTEAFF	TGTGCCACCCTTACTAGGACCGGCGTGGGCACTGAAGCTTTCTTT
-	-	TRBV4-2	12	TRBJ2-1	CASSQRGGEQFF	TGTGCCAGCAGCCAACGAGGGGGTGAGCAGTTCTTC
-	-	TRBV6-1	13	TRBJ2-5	CASSRIWGETQYF	TGTGCCAGCAGCCGAATCTGGGGGGAGACCCAGTACTTC
TRBD1	-	TRBV18	13	TRBJ2-5	CASSGQGRETQYF	TGTGCCAGCTCTGGACAGGGGCGCGAGACCCAGTACTTC
-	-	TRBV6-6	14	TRBJ1-3	CASTPQESGNTIYF	TGTGCCAGCACCCCACAGGAATCTGGAAACACCATATATTTT
-	-	TRBV7-8	14	TRBJ2-7	CASSLEGLPYEQYF	TGTGCCAGCAGCTTAGAGGGGCTACCCTACGAGCAGTACTTC
TRBD1	-	TRBV9	16	TRBJ2-3	CASSVGGTGVLYTQYF	TGTGCCAGCAGCGTAGGTGGGACAGGGGTTCTGTATACGCAGTATTTT
-	-	TRBV7-9	14	TRBJ2-7	CASSLGTDDYEQYF	TGTGCCAGCAGCTTAGGGACAGACGACTACGAGCAGTACTTC
TRBD1	-	TRBV30	17	TRBJ2-7	CAVLRDRTQTTSYEQYF	TGTGCTGTTTTACGGGACAGGACACAAACCACAAGTTACGAGCAGTACTTC
-	-	TRBV11-3	14	TRBJ2-2	CASGKGGNTGELFF	TGTGCCAGCGGGAAAGGGGGTAACACCGGGGAGCTGTTTTTT
TRBD1	few	TRBV5-8	16	TRBJ2-1	CASSLAGDRGLAEQFF	TGTGCCAGCAGCTTGGCCGGGGACAGGGGTTTGGCTGAGCAGTTCTTC
-	-	TRBV21-1	15	TRBJ1-1	CASSKSKGLNTEAFF	TGTGCCAGCAGCAAAAGTAAAGGATTGAACACTGAAGCTTTCTTT
-	-	TRBV6-5	12	TRBJ1-1	CASSPSGTEAFF	TGTGCCAGCAGTCCTTCGGGAACTGAAGCTTTCTTT
-	-	TRBV27	11	TRBJ2-3	CASSLADTQYF	TGTGCCAGCAGTCTAGCAGATACGCAGTATTTT
-	-	TRBV6-4	14	TRBJ1-6	CASSDSGDNSPLHF	TGTGCCAGCAGTGATTCTGGAGATAATTCACCCCTCCACTTT
-	-	TRBV4-3	18	TRBJ1-3	CASSHERAERAAGNTIYF	TGCGCCAGCAGCCATGAACGGGCCGAGCGGGCGGCCGGAAACACCATATATTTT
TRBD2	once	TRBV5-4	13	TRBJ2-5	CASSPGGWETQYF	TGTGCCAGCAGCCCGGGAGGGTGGGAGACCCAGTACTTC